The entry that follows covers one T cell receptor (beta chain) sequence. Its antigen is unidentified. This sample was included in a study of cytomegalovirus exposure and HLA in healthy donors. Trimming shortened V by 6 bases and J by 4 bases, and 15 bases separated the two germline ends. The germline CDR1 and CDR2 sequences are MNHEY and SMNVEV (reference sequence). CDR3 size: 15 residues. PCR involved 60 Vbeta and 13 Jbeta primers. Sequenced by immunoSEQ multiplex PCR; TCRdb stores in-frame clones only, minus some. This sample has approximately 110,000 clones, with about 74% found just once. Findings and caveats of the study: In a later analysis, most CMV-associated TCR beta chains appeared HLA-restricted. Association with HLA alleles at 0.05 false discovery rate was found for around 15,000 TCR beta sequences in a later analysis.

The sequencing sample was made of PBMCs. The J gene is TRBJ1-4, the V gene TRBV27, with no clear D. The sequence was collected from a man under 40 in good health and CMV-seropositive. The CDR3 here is CASSPSSRGNEKLFF. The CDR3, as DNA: TGTGCCAGCAGCCCCTCCAGCCGCGGTAATGAAAAACTGTTTTTT. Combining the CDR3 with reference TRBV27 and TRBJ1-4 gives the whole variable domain EAQVTQNPRYLITVTGKKLTVTCSQNMNHEYMSWYRQDPGLGLRQIYYSMNVEVTDKGDVPEGYKVSRKEKRNFPLILESPSPNQTSLYFCASSPSSRGNEKLFFGSGTQLSVL.